Listed below are T cell receptor beta chains from one sample, sequenced in a study of PD-1 blockade in classical Hodgkin lymphoma. This table comes from immunoSEQ multiplex PCR, and its TCRdb copy is limited to in-frame clones, with some not included. The sample consists of 29,000 or so clones, roughly nine tenths of them appearing once. The material sequenced was CD4+ T cells from blood. The source is a human donor with classical Hodgkin lymphoma. The CDR3 runs from the conserved cysteine through the conserved F or W. Each record gives: J gene, V gene, CDR3 protein.

j_gene: TRBJ1-4; v_gene: TRBV2; CDR3aa: CASSVPGQVSNEKLFF
j_gene: TRBJ2-4; v_gene: TRBV6-4; CDR3aa: CASSDWAFSGSLAKNIQYF
j_gene: TRBJ2-1; v_gene: TRBV5-1; CDR3aa: CASSLTGNSYNEQFF
j_gene: TRBJ2-1; v_gene: TRBV19; CDR3aa: CASSPQRSAYNEQFF
j_gene: TRBJ1-2; v_gene: TRBV5-4; CDR3aa: CASSLRGSYGYTF
j_gene: TRBJ1-4; v_gene: TRBV4-2; CDR3aa: CASSQDPGTNEKLFF
j_gene: TRBJ1-2; v_gene: TRBV28; CDR3aa: CASSSRGTGRRYGYTF
j_gene: TRBJ1-5; v_gene: TRBV28; CDR3aa: CASSYRISNQPQHF
j_gene: TRBJ2-3; v_gene: TRBV7-3; CDR3aa: CASSLGGPSTDTQYF
j_gene: TRBJ2-3; v_gene: TRBV5-4; CDR3aa: CASSLGIGGTDTQYF
j_gene: TRBJ2-3; v_gene: TRBV7-2; CDR3aa: CASSRWTSGFTDTQYF
j_gene: TRBJ2-7; v_gene: TRBV28; CDR3aa: CASGPYEQYF
j_gene: TRBJ2-2; v_gene: TRBV7-2; CDR3aa: CASSVTGTNTGELFF
j_gene: TRBJ2-5; v_gene: TRBV5-1; CDR3aa: CASSLALGSGETQYF
j_gene: TRBJ1-5; v_gene: TRBV10-1; CDR3aa: CASSGIGQGPGGNQPQHF
j_gene: TRBJ2-7; v_gene: TRBV28; CDR3aa: CASSQEPGAPGF
j_gene: TRBJ2-2; v_gene: TRBV7-9; CDR3aa: CASPPDRQAANTGELFF
j_gene: TRBJ1-2; v_gene: TRBV7-2; CDR3aa: CASSASTAGYTF
j_gene: TRBJ2-3; v_gene: TRBV19; CDR3aa: CASTRSGPTDTQYF
j_gene: TRBJ2-5; v_gene: TRBV29-1; CDR3aa: CSAAGTSGETQYF
j_gene: TRBJ2-7; v_gene: TRBV7-2; CDR3aa: CASSSPSGRIPGEQYF
j_gene: TRBJ2-5; v_gene: TRBV12-5; CDR3aa: CASGFTSGRVGETQYF
j_gene: TRBJ2-1; v_gene: TRBV11-3; CDR3aa: CASSLNWGQQQFF
j_gene: TRBJ2-5; v_gene: TRBV5-6; CDR3aa: CASSLHSGIQKETQYF
j_gene: TRBJ2-7; v_gene: TRBV20-1; CDR3aa: CSVTGGYEQYF
j_gene: TRBJ1-5; v_gene: TRBV7-9; CDR3aa: CASSLAVNQPQHF
j_gene: TRBJ1-2; v_gene: TRBV6-5; CDR3aa: CASSYSGPGGAGGYTF
j_gene: TRBJ2-7; v_gene: TRBV7-9; CDR3aa: CASSLGTAGGDEQYF
j_gene: TRBJ1-2; v_gene: TRBV6-5; CDR3aa: CASSYQGGHGYTF
j_gene: TRBJ2-3; v_gene: TRBV29-1; CDR3aa: CSGKTGLGDTQYF
j_gene: TRBJ1-2; v_gene: TRBV4-3; CDR3aa: CASSQDLRDGYGYTF
j_gene: TRBJ2-3; v_gene: TRBV29-1; CDR3aa: CSGGVNTQYF
j_gene: TRBJ2-1; v_gene: TRBV29-1; CDR3aa: CSVDAWGNEQFF
j_gene: TRBJ1-5; v_gene: TRBV19; CDR3aa: CASATGTGEIQPQHF
j_gene: TRBJ1-3; v_gene: TRBV4-3; CDR3aa: CASSQVVTPIGNTIYF
j_gene: TRBJ2-7; v_gene: TRBV6-5; CDR3aa: CASSYTSRGPGSEQYF
j_gene: TRBJ2-3; v_gene: TRBV6-5; CDR3aa: CASRRTAWGTDTQYF
j_gene: TRBJ2-4; v_gene: TRBV9; CDR3aa: CASSTGKRSQGNIQYF
j_gene: TRBJ1-4; v_gene: TRBV5-1; CDR3aa: CASREQGTPAANEKLFF
j_gene: TRBJ2-7; v_gene: TRBV5-1; CDR3aa: CATKPGTGVYEQYF
j_gene: TRBJ2-5; v_gene: TRBV11-2; CDR3aa: CATSPLGLAVLKTQYF
j_gene: TRBJ2-7; v_gene: TRBV9; CDR3aa: CASSPAFGGSSYEQYF
j_gene: TRBJ1-5; v_gene: TRBV6-5; CDR3aa: CASSPGQGRQPQHF